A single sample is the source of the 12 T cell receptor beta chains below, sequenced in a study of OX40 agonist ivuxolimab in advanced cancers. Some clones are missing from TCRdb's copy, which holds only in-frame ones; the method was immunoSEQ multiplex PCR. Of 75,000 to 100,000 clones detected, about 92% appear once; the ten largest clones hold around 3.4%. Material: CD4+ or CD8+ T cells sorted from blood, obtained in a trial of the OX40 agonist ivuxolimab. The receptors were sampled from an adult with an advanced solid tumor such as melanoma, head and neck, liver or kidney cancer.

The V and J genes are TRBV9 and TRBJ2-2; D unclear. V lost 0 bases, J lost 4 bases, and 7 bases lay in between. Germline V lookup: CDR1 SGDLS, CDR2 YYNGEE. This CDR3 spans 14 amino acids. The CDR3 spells CASSVGRSTGELFF. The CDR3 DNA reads TGTGCCAGCAGCGTAGGACGGTCCACCGGGGAGCTGTTTTTT.

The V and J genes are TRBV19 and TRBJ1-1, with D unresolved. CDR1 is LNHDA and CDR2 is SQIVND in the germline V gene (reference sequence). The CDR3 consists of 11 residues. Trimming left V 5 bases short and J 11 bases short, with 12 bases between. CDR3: CASSATGRAFF. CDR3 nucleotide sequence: TGTGCCAGTAGTGCTACCGGGCGCGCTTTCTTT.

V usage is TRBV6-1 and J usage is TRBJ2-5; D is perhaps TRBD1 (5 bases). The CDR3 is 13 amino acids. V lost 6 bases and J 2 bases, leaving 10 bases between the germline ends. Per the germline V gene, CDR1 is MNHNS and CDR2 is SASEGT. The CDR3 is CASRRNRQETQYF. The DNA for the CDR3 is TGTGCCAGCAGAAGGAACAGGCAAGAGACCCAGTACTTC.

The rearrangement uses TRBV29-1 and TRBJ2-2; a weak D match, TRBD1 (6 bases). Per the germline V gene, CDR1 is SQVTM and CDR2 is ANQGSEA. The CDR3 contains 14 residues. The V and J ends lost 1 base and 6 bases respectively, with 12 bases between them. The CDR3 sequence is CSVEAGTRAGELFF. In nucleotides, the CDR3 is TGCAGCGTTGAAGCGGGGACAAGGGCCGGGGAGCTGTTTTTT.

This chain's CDR3 is CASSQSGRAYEQYF. The DNA for the CDR3 is TGCGCCAGCAGTCAAAGTGGCAGGGCCTACGAGCAGTACTTC. This chain connects TRBV23-1 to TRBJ2-7; a possible D gene is TRBD1 (5 bases). TRBV23-1 is treated as an ORF (open reading frame) with a function not yet certain. V lost 2 bases and J 2 bases, leaving 10 bases between the germline ends. This CDR3 region has 14 residues.

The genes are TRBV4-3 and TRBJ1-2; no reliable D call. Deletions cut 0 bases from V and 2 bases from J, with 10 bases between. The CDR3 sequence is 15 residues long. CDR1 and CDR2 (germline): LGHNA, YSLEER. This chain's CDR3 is CASSQDYPPNYGYTF. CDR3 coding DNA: TGCGCCAGCAGCCAAGATTACCCACCCAACTATGGCTACACCTTC.

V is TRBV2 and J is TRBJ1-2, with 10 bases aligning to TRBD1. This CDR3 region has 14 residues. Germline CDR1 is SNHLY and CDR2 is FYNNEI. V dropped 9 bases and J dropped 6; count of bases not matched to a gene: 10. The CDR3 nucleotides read TGTGCCAGTCGACCGGGACAGGGGATCGATGGCTACACCTTC. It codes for CASRPGQGIDGYTF.

CDR3 amino acids: CASSPDSQETQYF. The CDR3 DNA reads as TGTGCCAGCAGCCCGGACAGTCAAGAGACCCAGTACTTC. The chain couples TRBV11-2 to TRBJ2-5; D is possibly TRBD1 (6 bases). Trimming shortened V by 5 bases and J by 2 bases, and 9 bases separated the two germline ends. The CDR3 contains 13 residues. Germline assignment: CDR1 SGHAT and CDR2 FQNNGV.

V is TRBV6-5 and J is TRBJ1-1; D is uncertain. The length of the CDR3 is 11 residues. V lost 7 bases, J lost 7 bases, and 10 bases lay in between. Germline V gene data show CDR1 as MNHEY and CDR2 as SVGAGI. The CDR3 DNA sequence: TGTGCCAGCACCTTCCCTGGTGAAGCTTTCTTT. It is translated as CASTFPGEAFF.

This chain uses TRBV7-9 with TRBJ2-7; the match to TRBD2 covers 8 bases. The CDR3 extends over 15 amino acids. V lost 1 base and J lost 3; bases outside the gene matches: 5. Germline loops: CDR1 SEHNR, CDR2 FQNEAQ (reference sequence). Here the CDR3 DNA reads TGTGCCAGCAGCTTAGACACTAGCGGATACTACGAGCAGTACTTC. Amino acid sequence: CASSLDTSGYYEQYF. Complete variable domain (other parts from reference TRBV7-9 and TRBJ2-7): DTGVSQNPRHKITKRGQNVTFRCDPISEHNRLYWYRQTLGQGPEFLTYFQNEAQLEKSRLLSDRFSAERPKGSFSTLEIQRTEQGDSAMYLCASSLDTSGYYEQYFGPGTRLTVT.

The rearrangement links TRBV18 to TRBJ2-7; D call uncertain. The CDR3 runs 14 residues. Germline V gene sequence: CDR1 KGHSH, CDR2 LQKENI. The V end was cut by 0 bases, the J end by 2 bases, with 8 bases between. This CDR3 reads CASSPPDTPYEQYF. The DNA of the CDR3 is TGTGCCAGCTCACCACCCGACACTCCCTACGAGCAGTACTTC.

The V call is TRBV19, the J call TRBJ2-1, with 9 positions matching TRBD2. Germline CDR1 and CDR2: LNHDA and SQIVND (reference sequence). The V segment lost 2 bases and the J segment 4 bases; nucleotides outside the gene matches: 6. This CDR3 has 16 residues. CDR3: CASSIPTSGPYNEQFF. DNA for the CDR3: TGTGCCAGTAGTATACCGACTAGCGGACCTTACAATGAGCAGTTCTTC.